Listed below are T cell receptor beta chains from one sample, sequenced in a study of blood T cell repertoires in COVID-19. Repertoires were generated with immunoSEQ multiplex PCR, while TCRdb's copy carries only in-frame clones and drops some. The sample has 200,000 or so clones; 89% are singletons. Sequencing used PBMCs or T cells enriched from blood (not recorded which). Receptors were obtained from a woman aged 40 to 49 with acute COVID-19. CDR3s leave out the opening cysteine and the closing phenylalanine or tryptophan. D genes are given only for firm matches. Rows give clone size only sometimes, using once, few, many, or a class for an expanded clone.

v_call	d_call	cdr3_length	j_call	clone_size	cdr3_aa
TRBV3-1/TRBV3-2	.	10	TRBJ2-7	once	ASSQGRERQY
TRBV7-2	TRBD1	13	TRBJ2-7	.	ASSLDGTVDYEQY
TRBV28	.	13	TRBJ1-2	.	ASSPGGGTNYGYT
TRBV2	TRBD1	11	TRBJ1-1	.	ASRDRENTEAF
TRBV5-1	.	13	TRBJ1-5	.	ASSFMGGTNQPQH
TRBV19	TRBD1	16	TRBJ2-2	medium-sized	ASSWRTGSLEYTGELF
TRBV27	TRBD1	13	TRBJ2-7	.	ASSSVTGGNYEQY
TRBV5-1	TRBD1	14	TRBJ2-7	.	ASSPQDPGQAYEQY
TRBV27	TRBD1	13	TRBJ2-1	.	ASSPRQGSYNEQF
TRBV3-1/TRBV3-2	.	13	TRBJ1-5	.	ASSPAGYSNQPQH
TRBV7-8	TRBD2	14	TRBJ2-3	.	ASSRRGGASTDTQY
TRBV3-1/TRBV3-2	TRBD1	12	TRBJ2-7	.	ASSPGTEAYEQY
TRBV5-1	TRBD2	13	TRBJ2-7	once	ASGRLAGVSYEQY
TRBV5-4	TRBD1	12	TRBJ1-1	.	ASSAGQAGTEAF
TRBV27	.	11	TRBJ1-1	.	ASLKQGSTEAF
TRBV12-5	.	10	TRBJ2-3	.	ASVGGTDTQY
TRBV29-1	.	12	TRBJ1-1	.	SVARASLNTEAF
TRBV7-6	.	13	TRBJ1-4	.	ASSRPDRTNEKLF
TRBV5-1	TRBD1	12	TRBJ1-3	.	ASSLTGAGNTIY
TRBV2	.	14	TRBJ1-2	.	ASSERSKQPNYGYT
TRBV6-6	TRBD2	14	TRBJ2-3	once	ASSYALAGSTDTQY
TRBV3-1/TRBV3-2	.	14	TRBJ1-2	.	ASSLLGVREGWGYT
TRBV14	.	13	TRBJ2-1	.	ASSLSAHSYNEQF
TRBV7-8	.	11	TRBJ1-6	few	ASSLSINSPLH
TRBV6-4	.	13	TRBJ2-3	few	ASSVLGGPTDTQY
TRBV2	TRBD2	14	TRBJ2-7	.	ASREGLAGPAYEQY
TRBV7-8	.	14	TRBJ2-5	once	ASSLEAQLAMVTQY
TRBV7-2	.	11	TRBJ2-5	.	ASSLGREGTQY
TRBV6-4	.	12	TRBJ1-4	.	ASSHPGGNEKLF